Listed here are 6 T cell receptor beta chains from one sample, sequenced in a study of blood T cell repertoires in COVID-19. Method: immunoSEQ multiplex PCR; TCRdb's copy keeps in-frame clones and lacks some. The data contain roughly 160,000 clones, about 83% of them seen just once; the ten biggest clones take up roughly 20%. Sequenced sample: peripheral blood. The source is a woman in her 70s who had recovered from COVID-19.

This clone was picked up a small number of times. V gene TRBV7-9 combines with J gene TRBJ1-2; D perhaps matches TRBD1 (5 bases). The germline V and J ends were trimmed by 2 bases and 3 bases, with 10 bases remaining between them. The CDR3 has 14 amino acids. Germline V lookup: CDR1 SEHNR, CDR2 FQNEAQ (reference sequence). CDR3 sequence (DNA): TGTGCCAGCAGCTTAACTCGGGGGGACTATGGCTACACCTTC. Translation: CASSLTRGDYGYTF.

CDR3 nucleotides: TGTGCCAGCAGTTACTCGATCGGGCGGGGGAACCCCTACAATGAGCAGTTCTTC. Translation gives CASSYSIGRGNPYNEQFF. V usage is TRBV6-2 or TRBV6-3 and J usage is TRBJ2-1; 7 bases fit TRBD2. The CDR3 is 18 amino acids. CDR1 is MNHEY, CDR2 SVGEGT, per germline. V was clipped by 0 bases and J by 2 bases; unmatched bases: 10.

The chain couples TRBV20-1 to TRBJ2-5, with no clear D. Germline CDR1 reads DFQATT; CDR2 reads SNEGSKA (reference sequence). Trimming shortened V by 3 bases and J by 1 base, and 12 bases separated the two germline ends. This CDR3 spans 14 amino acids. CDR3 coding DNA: TGCAGTGCTAGTTGGGCCCGTATCCAAGAGACCCAGTACTTC. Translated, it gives CSASWARIQETQYF.

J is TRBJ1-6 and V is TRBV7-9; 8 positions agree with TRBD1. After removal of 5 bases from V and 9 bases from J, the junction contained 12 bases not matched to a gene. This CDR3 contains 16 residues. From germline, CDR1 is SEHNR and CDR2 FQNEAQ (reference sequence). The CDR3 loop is CASSQGGQAYGSPLHF. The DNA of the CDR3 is TGTGCCAGCAGCCAGGGGGGACAGGCATACGGTTCACCCCTCCACTTT.

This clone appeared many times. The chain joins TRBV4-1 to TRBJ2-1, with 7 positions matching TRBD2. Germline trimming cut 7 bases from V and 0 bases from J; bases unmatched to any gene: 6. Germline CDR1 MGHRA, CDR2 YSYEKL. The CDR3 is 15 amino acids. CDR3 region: CASTPRGGSYNEQFF. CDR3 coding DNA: TGCGCCAGCACCCCACGCGGGGGCTCCTACAATGAGCAGTTCTTC.

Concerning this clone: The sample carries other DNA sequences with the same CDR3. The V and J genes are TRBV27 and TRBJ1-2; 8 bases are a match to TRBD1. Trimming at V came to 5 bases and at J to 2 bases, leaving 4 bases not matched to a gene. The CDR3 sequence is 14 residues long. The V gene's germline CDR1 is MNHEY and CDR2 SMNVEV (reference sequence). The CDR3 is CASSSRTGNYGYTF. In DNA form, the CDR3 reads TGTGCCAGCAGTAGCCGGACAGGGAACTATGGCTACACCTTC.